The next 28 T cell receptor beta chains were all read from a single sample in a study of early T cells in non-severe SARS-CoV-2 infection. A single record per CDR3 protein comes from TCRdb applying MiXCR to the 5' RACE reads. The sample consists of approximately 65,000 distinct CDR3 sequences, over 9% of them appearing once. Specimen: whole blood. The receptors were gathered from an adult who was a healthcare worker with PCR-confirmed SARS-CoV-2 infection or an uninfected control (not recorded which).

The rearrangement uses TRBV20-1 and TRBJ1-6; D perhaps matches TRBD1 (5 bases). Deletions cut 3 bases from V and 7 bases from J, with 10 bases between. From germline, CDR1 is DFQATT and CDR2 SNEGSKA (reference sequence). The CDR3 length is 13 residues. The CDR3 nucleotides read TGCAGTGCTAGGGGGACGGAAAATTCACCCCTCCACTTT. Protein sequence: CSARGTENSPLHF.

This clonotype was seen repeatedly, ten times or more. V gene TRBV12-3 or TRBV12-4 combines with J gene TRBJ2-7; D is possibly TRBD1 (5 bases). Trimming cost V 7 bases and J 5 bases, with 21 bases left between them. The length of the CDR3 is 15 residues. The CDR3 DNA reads TGTGCCAGCACTCCCTCCCTCCAGGGTTCCCACGAGCAGTACTTC. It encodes CASTPSLQGSHEQYF.

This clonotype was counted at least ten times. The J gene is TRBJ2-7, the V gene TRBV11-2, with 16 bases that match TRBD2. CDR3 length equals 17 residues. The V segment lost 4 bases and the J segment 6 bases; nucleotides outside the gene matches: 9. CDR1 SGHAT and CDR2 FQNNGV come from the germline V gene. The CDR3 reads CASSSGTSGGAYGEQYF. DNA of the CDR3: TGTGCCAGCAGCTCCGGGACTAGCGGGGGGGCCTACGGCGAGCAGTACTTC.

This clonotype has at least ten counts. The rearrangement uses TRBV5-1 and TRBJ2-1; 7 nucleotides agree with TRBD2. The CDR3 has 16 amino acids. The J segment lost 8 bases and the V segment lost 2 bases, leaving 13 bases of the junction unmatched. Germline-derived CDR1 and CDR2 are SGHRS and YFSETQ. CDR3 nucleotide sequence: TGCGCCAGCAGCTTCCGCGGACTAGTTAGAGGGGATGAGCAGTTCTTC. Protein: CASSFRGLVRGDEQFF.

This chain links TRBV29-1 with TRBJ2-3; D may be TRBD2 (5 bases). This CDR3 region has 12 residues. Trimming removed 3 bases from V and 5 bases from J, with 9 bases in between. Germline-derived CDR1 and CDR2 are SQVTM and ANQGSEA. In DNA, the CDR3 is TGCAGCGTTGAGGGAGCCGGAGATACGCAGTATTTT. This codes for CSVEGAGDTQYF.

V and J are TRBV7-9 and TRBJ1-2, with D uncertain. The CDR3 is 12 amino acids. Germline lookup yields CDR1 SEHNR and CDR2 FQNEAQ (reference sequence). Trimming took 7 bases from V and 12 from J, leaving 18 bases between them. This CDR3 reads CASTPDGESDTF. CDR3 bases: TGTGCCAGCACCCCGGACGGGGAAAGCGACACCTTC.

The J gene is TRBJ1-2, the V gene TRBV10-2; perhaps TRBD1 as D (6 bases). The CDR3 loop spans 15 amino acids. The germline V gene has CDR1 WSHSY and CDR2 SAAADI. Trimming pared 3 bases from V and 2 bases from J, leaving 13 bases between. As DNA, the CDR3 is TGCGCCAGCAGTGACCGGGACACCAAAAACTATGGCTACACCTTC. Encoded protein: CASSDRDTKNYGYTF.

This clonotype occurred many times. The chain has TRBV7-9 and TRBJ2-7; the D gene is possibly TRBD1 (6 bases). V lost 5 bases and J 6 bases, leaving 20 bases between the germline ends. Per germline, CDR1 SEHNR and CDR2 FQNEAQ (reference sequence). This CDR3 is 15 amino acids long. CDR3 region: CASSRDARGWSEQYF. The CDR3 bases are TGTGCCAGCAGCCGGGACGCCAGGGGATGGAGCGAGCAGTACTTC.

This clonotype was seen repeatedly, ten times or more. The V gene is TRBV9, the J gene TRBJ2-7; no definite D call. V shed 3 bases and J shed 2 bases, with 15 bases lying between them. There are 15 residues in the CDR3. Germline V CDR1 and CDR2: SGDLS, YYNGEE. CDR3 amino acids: CASSALIGAAYEQYF. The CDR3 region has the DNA TGTGCCAGCAGCGCCCTAATAGGCGCGGCCTACGAGCAGTACTTC.

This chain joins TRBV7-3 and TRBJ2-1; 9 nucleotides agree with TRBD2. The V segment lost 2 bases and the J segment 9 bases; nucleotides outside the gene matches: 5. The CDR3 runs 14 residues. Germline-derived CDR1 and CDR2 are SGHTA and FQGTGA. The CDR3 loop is CASSLLAGLVEQFF. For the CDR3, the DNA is TGTGCCAGCAGCTTACTAGCGGGGTTAGTTGAGCAGTTCTTC.

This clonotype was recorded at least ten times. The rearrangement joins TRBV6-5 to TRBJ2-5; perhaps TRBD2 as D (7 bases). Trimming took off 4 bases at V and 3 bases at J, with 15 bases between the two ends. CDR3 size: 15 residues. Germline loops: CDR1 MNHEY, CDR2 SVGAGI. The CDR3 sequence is CASSSPRGGEETQYF. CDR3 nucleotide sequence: TGTGCCAGCAGTTCCCCAAGGGGGGGAGAAGAGACCCAGTACTTC.

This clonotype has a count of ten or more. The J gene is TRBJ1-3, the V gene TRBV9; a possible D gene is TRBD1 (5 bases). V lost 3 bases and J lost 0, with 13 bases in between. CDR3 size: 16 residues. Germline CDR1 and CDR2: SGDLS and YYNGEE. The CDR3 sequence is CASSGAGTVSGNTIYF. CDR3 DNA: TGTGCCAGCAGCGGCGCCGGGACCGTCTCTGGAAACACCATATATTTT.

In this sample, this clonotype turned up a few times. The CDR3 region is CASSLRGGELFF. CDR3 sequence (DNA): TGTGCCAGCAGTTTAAGAGGCGGGGAGCTGTTTTTT. This sequence joins TRBV28 and TRBJ2-2, with D hard to call. Germline CDR1 MDHEN, CDR2 SYDVKM. Between the trimmed V and J ends, which lost 2 bases and 7 bases, there was a span of 5 bases. This CDR3 has 12 residues.

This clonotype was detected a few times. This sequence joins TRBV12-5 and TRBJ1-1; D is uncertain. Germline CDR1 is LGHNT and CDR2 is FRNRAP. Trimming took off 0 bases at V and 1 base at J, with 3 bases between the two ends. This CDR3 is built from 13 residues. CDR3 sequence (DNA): TGTGCTAGTGGTTTGGTCGAGAACACTGAAGCTTTCTTT. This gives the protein CASGLVENTEAFF. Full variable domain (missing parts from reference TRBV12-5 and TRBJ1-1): DARVTQTPRHKVTEMGQEVTMRCQPILGHNTVFWYRQTMMQGLELLAYFRNRAPLDDSGMPKDRFSAEMPDATLATLKIQPSEPRDSAVYFCASGLVENTEAFFGQGTRLTVV.

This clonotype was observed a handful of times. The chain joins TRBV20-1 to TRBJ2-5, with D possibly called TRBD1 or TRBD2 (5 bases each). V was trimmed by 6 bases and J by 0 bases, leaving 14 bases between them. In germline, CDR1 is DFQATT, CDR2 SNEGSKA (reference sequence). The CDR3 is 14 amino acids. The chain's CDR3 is CSAPRGANQETQYF. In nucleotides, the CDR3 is TGCAGTGCGCCCCGAGGGGCAAACCAAGAGACCCAGTACTTC.

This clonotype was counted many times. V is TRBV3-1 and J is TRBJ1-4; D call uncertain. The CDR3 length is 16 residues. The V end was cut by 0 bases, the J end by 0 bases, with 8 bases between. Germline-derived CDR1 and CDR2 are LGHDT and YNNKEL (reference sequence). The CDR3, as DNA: TGTGCCAGCAGCCAAGAAAGCCTTGCAACTAATGAAAAACTGTTTTTT. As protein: CASSQESLATNEKLFF.

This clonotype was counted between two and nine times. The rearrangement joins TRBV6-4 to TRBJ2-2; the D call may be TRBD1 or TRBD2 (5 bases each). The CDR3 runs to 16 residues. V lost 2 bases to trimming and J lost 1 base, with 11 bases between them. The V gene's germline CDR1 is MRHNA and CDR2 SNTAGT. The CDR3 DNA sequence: TGTGCCAGCAGTGACATGGGACGTAGGAACACCGGGGAGCTGTTTTTT. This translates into CASSDMGRRNTGELFF.

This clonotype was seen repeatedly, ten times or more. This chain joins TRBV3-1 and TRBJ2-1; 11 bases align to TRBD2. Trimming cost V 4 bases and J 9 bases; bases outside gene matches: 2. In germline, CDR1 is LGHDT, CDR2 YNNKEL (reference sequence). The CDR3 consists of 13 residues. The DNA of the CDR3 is TGTGCCAGCAGCCCGGGACTAGCGGTTGAGCAGTTCTTC. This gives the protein CASSPGLAVEQFF.

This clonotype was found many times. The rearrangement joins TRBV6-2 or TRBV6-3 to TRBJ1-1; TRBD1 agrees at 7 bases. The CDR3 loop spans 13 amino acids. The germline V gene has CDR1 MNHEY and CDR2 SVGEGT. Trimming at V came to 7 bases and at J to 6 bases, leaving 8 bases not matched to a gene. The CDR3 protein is CASIRTGRPEAFF. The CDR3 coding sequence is TGTGCCAGCATTAGGACAGGACGCCCTGAAGCTTTCTTT.

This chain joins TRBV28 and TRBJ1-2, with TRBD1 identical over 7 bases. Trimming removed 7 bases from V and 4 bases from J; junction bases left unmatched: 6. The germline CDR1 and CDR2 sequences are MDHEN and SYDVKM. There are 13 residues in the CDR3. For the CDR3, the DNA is TGTGCCAGCACCACCGGACAGGTCTATGGCTACACCTTC. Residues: CASTTGQVYGYTF.

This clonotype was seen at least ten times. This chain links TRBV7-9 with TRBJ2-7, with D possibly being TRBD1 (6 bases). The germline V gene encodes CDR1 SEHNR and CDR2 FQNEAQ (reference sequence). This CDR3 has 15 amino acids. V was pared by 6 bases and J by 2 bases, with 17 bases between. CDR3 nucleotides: TGTGCCAGCAGTTCACAGGGATGGGCCCCCTACGAGCAGTACTTC. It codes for CASSSQGWAPYEQYF.

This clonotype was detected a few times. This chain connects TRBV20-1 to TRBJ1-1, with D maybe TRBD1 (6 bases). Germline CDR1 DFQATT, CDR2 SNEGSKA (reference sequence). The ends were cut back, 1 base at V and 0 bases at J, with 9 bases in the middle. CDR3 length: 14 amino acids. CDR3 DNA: TGCAGTGCTAGAGCGGGACACCTGAACACTGAAGCTTTCTTT. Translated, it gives CSARAGHLNTEAFF.

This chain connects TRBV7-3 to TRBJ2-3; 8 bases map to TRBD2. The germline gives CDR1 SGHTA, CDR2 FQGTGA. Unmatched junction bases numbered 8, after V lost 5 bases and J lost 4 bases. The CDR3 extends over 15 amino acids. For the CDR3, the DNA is TGTGCCAGCAGCCTCTCGGGGGGGTCCGCAGATACGCAGTATTTT. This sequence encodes CASSLSGGSADTQYF.

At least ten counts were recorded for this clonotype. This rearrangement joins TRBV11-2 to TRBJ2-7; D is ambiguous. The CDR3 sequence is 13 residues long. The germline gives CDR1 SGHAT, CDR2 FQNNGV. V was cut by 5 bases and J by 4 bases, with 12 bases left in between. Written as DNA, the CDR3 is TGTGCCAGCAGCATATGGGCGCCGTACGAGCAGTACTTC. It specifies CASSIWAPYEQYF. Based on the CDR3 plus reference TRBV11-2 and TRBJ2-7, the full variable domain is EAGVAQSPRYKIIEKRQSVAFWCNPISGHATLYWYQQILGQGPKLLIQFQNNGVVDDSQLPKDRFSAERLKGVDSTLKIQPAKLEDSAVYLCASSIWAPYEQYFGPGTRLTVT.

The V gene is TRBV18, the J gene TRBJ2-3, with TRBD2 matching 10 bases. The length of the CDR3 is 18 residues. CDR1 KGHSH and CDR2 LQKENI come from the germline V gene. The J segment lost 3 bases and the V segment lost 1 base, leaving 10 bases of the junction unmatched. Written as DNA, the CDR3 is TGTGCCAGCTCACCACGGGTCAGTGGTAGCGGGGGGACAGATACGCAGTATTTT. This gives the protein CASSPRVSGSGGTDTQYF. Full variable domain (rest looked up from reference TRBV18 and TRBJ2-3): NAGVMQNPRHLVRRRGQEARLRCSPMKGHSHVYWYRQLPEEGLKFMVYLQKENIIDESGMPKERFSAEFPKEGPSILRIQQVVRGDSAAYFCASSPRVSGSGGTDTQYFGPGTRLTVL.

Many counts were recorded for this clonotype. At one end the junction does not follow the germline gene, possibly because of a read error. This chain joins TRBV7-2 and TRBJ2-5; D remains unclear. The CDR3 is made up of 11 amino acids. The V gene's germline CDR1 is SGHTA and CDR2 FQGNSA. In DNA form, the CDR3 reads TGTGCCAGCAGCTTATCGGTCGCCCTAAACTTC. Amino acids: CASSLSVALNF.

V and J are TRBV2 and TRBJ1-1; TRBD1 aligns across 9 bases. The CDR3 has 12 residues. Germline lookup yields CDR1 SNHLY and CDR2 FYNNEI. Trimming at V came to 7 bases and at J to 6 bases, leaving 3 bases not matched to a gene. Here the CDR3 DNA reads TGTGCCAGCAATGACAGGGGGGCTGAAGCTTTCTTT. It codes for CASNDRGAEAFF. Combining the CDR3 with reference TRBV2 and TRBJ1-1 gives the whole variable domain EPEVTQTPSHQVTQMGQEVILRCVPISNHLYFYWYRQILGQKVEFLVSFYNNEISEKSEIFDDQFSVERPDGSNFTLKIRSTKLEDSAMYFCASNDRGAEAFFGQGTRLTVV.

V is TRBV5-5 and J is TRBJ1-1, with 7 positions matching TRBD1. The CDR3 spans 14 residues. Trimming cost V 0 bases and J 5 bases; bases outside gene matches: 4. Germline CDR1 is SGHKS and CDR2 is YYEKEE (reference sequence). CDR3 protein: CASSLEGAWTEAFF. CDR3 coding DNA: TGTGCCAGCAGCTTGGAGGGGGCATGGACTGAAGCTTTCTTT.